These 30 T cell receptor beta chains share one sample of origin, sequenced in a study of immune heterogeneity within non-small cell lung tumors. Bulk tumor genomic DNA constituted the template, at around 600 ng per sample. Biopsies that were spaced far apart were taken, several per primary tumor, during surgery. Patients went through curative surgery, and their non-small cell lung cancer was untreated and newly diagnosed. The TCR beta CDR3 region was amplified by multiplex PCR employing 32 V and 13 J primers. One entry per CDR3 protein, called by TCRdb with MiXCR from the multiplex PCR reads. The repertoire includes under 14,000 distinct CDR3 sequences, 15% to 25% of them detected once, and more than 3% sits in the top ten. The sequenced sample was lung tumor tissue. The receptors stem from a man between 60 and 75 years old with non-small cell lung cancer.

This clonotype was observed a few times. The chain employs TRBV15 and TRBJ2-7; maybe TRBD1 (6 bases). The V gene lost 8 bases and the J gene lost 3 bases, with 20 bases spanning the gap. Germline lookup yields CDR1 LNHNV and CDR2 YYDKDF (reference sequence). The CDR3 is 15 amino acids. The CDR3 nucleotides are TGTGCCACCGGCGAAGACAGGCTTGTCGGCTACGAGCAGTACTTC. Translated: CATGEDRLVGYEQYF.

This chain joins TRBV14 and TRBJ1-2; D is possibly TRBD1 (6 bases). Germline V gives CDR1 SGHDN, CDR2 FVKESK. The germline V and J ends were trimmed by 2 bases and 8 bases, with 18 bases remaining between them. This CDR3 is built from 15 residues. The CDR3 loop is CASSQFGGDRGGYTF. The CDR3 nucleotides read TGTGCCAGCAGCCAATTTGGGGGCGATCGGGGGGGCTACACCTTC.

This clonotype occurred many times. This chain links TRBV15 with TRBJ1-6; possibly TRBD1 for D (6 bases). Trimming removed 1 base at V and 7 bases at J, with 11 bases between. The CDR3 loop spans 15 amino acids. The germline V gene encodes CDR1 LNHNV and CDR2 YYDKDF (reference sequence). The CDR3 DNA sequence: TGTGCCACCAGCAGAGGGCTGGGGGGCAATTCACCCCTCCACTTT. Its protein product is CATSRGLGGNSPLHF. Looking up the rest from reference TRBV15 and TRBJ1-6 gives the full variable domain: DAMVIQNPRYQVTQFGKPVTLSCSQTLNHNVMYWYQQKSSQAPKLLFHYYDKDFNNEADTPDNFQSRRPNTSFCFLDIRSPGLGDTAMYLCATSRGLGGNSPLHFGNGTRLTVT.

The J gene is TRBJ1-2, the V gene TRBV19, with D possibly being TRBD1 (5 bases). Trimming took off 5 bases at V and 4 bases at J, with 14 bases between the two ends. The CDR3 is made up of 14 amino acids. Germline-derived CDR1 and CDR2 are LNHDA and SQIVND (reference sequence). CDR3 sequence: CASSSQGGSYGYTF. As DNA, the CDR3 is TGTGCCAGTAGTTCCCAGGGTGGGAGCTATGGCTACACCTTC.

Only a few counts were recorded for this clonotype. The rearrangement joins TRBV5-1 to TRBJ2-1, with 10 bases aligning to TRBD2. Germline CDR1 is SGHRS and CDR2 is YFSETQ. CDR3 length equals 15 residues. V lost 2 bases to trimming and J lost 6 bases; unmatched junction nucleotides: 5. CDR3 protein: CASSFSSGSANEQFF. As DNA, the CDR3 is TGCGCCAGCAGCTTCTCTAGCGGGAGCGCCAATGAGCAGTTCTTC. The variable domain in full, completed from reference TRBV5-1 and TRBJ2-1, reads KAGVTQTPRYLIKTRGQQVTLSCSPISGHRSVSWYQQTPGQGLQFLFEYFSETQRNKGNFPGRFSGRQFSNSRSEMNVSTLELGDSALYLCASSFSSGSANEQFFGPGTRLTVL.

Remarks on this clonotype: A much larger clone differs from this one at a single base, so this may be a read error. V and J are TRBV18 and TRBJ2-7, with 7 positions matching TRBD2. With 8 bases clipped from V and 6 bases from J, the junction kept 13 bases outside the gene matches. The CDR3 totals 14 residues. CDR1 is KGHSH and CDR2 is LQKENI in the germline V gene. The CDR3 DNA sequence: TGTGCCAGCCCCGATAGCGGGCCCCTCCGCGAGCAGTACTTC. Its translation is CASPDSGPLREQYF.

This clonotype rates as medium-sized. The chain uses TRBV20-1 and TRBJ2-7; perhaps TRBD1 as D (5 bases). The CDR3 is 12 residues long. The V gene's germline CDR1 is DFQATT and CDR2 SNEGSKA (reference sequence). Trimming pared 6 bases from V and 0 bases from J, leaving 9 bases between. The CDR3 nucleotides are TGCAGTGCCCTGACAGACTCCTACGAGCAGTACTTC. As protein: CSALTDSYEQYF.

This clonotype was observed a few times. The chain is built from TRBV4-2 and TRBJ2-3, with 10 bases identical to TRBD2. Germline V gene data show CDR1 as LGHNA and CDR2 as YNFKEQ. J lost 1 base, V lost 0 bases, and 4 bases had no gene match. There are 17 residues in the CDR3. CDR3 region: CASSQELAGVRTDTQYF. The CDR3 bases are TGTGCCAGCAGCCAAGAGCTAGCGGGAGTACGCACAGATACGCAGTATTTT.

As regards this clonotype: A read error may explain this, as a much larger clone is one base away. This CDR3 is CASSFNGQYVYTF. The CDR3 DNA sequence: TGTGCCAGCAGTTTTAACGGACAGTATGTCTACACCTTC. The J gene is TRBJ1-2, the V gene TRBV27, with D possibly matching TRBD1 (6 bases). The CDR3 totals 13 residues. Germline CDR1 reads MNHEY; CDR2 reads SMNVEV (reference sequence).

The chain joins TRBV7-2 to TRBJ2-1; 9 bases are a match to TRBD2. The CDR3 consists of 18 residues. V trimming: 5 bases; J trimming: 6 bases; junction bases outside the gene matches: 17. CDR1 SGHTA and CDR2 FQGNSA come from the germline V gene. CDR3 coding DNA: TGTGCCAGCAGCAAACACGGGGGCGGGAGGGCCTTGATCAATGAGCAGTTCTTC. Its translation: CASSKHGGGRALINEQFF. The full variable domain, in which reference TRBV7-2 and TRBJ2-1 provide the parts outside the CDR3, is GAGVSQSPSNKVTEKGKDVELRCDPISGHTALYWYRQSLGQGLEFLIYFQGNSAPDKSGLPSDRFSAERTGGSVSTLTIQRTQQEDSAVYLCASSKHGGGRALINEQFFGPGTRLTVL.

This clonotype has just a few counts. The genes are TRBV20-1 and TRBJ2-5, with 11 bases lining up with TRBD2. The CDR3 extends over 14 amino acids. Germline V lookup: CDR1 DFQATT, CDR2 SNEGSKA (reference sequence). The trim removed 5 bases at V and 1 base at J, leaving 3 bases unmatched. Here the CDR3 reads CSASLAGVQETQYF. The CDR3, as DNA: TGCAGTGCTTCACTAGCGGGGGTCCAAGAGACCCAGTACTTC.

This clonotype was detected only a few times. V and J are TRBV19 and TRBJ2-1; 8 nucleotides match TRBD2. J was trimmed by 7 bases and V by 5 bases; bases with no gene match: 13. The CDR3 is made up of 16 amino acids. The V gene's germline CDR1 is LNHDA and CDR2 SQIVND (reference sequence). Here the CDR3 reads CASSVTGTSSRNEQFF. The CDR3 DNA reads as TGTGCCAGTAGTGTAACCGGGACTAGTAGTCGTAATGAGCAGTTCTTC. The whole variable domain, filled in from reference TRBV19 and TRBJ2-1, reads DGGITQSPKYLFRKEGQNVTLSCEQNLNHDAMYWYRQDPGQGLRLIYYSQIVNDFQKGDIAEGYSVSREKKESFPLTVTSAQKNPTAFYLCASSVTGTSSRNEQFFGPGTRLTVL.

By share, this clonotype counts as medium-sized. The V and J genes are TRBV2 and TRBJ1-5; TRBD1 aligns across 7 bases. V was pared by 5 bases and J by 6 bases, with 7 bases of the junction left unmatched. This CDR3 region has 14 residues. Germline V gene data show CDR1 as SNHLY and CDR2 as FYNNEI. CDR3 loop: CASSSDRVGQPQHF. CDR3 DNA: TGTGCCAGCAGTTCCGACAGGGTGGGTCAGCCCCAGCATTTT.

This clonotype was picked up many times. The CDR3 DNA follows: TGTGCCAGCAGTTATCCCGAATGGGACAGCTCCTACAATGAGCAGTTCTTC. Amino acid sequence: CASSYPEWDSSYNEQFF. The V call is TRBV6-2 or TRBV6-3, the J call TRBJ2-1, with 7 nucleotides matching TRBD1. The ends lost 3 bases at V and 0 bases at J; junction bases unmatched: 8. CDR1 and CDR2 from the germline V gene are MNHEY and SVGEGT. The CDR3 runs 17 residues.

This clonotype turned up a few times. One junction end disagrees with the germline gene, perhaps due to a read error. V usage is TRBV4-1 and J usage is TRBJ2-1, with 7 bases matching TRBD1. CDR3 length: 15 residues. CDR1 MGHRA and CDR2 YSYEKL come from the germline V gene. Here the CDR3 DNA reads TGCGCCAGCAGCAAAGACAGGGAGTCCTACAATGAGCAGTTCTTC. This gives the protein CASSKDRESYNEQFF.

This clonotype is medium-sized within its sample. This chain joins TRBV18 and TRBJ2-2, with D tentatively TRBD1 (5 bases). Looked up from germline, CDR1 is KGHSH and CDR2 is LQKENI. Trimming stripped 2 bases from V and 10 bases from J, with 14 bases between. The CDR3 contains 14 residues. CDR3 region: CASSPDSSDTELFF. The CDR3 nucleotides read TGTGCCAGCTCACCAGACAGTTCTGATACGGAGCTGTTTTTT. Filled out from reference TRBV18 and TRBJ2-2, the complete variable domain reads NAGVMQNPRHLVRRRGQEARLRCSPMKGHSHVYWYRQLPEEGLKFMVYLQKENIIDESGMPKERFSAEFPKEGPSILRIQQVVRGDSAAYFCASSPDSSDTELFFGEGSRLTVL.

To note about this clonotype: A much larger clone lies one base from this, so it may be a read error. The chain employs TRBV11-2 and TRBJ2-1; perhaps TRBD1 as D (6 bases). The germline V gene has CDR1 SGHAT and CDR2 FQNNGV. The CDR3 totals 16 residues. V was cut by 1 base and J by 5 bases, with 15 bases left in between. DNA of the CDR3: TGTGCCAGCAGCTTAGCGGCAGGGGACCCCCACAATGAGCAGTTCTTC. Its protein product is CASSLAAGDPHNEQFF.

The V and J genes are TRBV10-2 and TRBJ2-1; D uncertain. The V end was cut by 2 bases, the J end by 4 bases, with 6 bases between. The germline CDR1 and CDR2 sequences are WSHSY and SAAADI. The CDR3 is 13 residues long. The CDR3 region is CASSETTYNEQFF. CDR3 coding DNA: TGCGCCAGCAGTGAGACCACATACAATGAGCAGTTCTTC.

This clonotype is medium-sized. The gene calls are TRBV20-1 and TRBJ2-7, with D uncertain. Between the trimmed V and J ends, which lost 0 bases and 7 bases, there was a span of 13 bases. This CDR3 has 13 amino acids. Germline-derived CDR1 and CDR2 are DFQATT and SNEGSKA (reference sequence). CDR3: CSARDHRRREQYF. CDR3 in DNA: TGCAGTGCTAGAGACCATAGGCGAAGGGAGCAGTACTTC.

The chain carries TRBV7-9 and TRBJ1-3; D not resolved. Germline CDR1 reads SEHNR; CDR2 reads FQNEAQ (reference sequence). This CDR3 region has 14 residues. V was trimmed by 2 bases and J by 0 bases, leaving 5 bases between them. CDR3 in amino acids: CASSLTVSGNTIYF. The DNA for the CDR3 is TGTGCCAGCAGCTTAACGGTCTCTGGAAACACCATATATTTT. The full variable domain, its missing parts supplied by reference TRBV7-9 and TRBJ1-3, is DTGVSQNPRHKITKRGQNVTFRCDPISEHNRLYWYRQTLGQGPEFLTYFQNEAQLEKSRLLSDRFSAERPKGSFSTLEIQRTEQGDSAMYLCASSLTVSGNTIYFGEGSWLTVV.

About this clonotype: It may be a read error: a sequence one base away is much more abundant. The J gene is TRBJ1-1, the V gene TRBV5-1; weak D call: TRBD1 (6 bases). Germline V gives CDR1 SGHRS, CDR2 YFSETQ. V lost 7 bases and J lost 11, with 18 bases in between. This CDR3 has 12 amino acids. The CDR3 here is CASGHQGHLAFF. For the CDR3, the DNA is TGCGCCAGCGGCCACCAGGGACATTTGGCTTTCTTT. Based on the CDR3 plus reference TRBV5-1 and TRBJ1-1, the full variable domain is KAGVTQTPRYLIKTRGQQVTLSCSPISGHRSVSWYQQTPGQGLQFLFEYFSETQRNKGNFPGRFSGRQFSNSRSEMNVSTLELGDSALYLCASGHQGHLAFFGQGTRLTVV.

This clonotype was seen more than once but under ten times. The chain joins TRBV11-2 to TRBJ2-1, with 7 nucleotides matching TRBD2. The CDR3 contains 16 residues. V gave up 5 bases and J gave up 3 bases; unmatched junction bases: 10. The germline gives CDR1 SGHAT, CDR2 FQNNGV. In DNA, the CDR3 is TGTGCCAGCAGCCTCAAGCTAGCGGACGTCTACAATGAGCAGTTCTTC. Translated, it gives CASSLKLADVYNEQFF.

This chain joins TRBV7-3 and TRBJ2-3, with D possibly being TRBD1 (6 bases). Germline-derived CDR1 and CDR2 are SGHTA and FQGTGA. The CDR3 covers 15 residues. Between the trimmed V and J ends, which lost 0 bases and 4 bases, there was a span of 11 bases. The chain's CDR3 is CASSLTSGESDTQYF. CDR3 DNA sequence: TGTGCCAGCAGCTTAACGTCAGGGGAATCAGATACGCAGTATTTT.

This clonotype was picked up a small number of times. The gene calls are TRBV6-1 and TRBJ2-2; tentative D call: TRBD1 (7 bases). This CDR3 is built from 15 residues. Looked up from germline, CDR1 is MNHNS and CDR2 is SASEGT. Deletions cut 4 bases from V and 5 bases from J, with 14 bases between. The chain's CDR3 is CASSGRGQWTGELFF. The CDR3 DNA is TGTGCCAGCAGTGGGAGGGGACAGTGGACCGGGGAGCTGTTTTTT.

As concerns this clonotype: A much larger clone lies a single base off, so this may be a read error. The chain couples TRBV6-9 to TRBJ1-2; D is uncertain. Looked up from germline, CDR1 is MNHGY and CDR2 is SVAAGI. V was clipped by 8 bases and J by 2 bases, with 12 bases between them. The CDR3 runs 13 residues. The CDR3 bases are TGTGCCAGCGGTGAACGGGAAAACTATGGCTACACCTTC. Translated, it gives CASGERENYGYTF.

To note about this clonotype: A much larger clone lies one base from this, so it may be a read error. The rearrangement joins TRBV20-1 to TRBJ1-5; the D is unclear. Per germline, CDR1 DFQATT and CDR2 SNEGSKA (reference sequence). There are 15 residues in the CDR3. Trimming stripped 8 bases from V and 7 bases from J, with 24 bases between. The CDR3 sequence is CSSNPDGELGQPQHF. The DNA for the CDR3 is TGCAGTTCTAACCCTGATGGGGAGCTCGGCCAGCCCCAGCATTTT.

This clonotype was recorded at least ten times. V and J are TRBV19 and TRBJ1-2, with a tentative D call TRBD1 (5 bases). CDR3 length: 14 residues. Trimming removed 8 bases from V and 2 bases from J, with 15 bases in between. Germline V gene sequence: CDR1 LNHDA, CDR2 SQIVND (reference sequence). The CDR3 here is CASHLPGRNYGYTF. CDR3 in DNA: TGTGCCAGTCATCTTCCGGGACGGAACTATGGCTACACCTTC.

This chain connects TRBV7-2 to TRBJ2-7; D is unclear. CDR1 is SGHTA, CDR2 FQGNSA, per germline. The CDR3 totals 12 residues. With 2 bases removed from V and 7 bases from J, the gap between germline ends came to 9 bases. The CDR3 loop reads CASSLRVQEQYF. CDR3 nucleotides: TGTGCCAGCAGCTTAAGGGTCCAGGAGCAGTACTTC.

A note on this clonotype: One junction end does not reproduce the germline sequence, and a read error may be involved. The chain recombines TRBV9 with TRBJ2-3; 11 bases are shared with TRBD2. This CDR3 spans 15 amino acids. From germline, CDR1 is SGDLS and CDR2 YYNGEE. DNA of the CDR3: TGTGCCAGAAGCGCTAGCGGGGGGAGCACAGATACGCAGTATTTT. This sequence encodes CARSASGGSTDTQYF. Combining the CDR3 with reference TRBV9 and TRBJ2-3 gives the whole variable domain DSGVTQTPKHLITATGQRVTLRCSPRSGDLSVYWYQQSLDQGLQFLIQYYNGEERAKGNILERFSAQQFPDLHSELNLSSLELGDSALYFCARSASGGSTDTQYFGPGTRLTVL.

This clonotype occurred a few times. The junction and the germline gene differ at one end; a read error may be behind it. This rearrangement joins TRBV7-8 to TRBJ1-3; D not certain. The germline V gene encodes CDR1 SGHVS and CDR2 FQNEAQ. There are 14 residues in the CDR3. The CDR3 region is CASSLGPSGNTIYF. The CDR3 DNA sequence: TGTGCCAGCAGTTTAGGACCTTCTGGAAACACCATATATTTT.